These T cell receptor beta chains were read from a single sample in a study of regulatory T cells in long-lasting Graves disease. TCRdb re-called the multiplex PCR reads through MiXCR, storing one row per CDR3 protein. The sample lists around 420,000 distinct CDR3 sequences, 15% to 19% occurring once. The sample in question was peripheral blood mononuclear cells (PBMCs), obtained at new diagnosis, from a patient treated with antithyroid drugs. These receptors all stem from a female donor with Graves disease. Both conserved end residues are part of each CDR3. D genes are given only for firm matches. Only some rows state a clone size, as once, few, many or a class for expanded clones.

CDR3 DNA: TGCAGTGCCCAGACTAGCGGTCGGTTCGGCGGGGAGCTGTTTTTT
CDR3 protein: CSAQTSGRFGGELFF
clone size: many
D gene: TRBD2
J gene: TRBJ2-2
V gene: TRBV20-1

CDR3 DNA: TGTGCCAGCGACAGGGGGCGCGGAGTCGGCTACACCTTC
CDR3 protein: CASDRGRGVGYTF
clone size: few
D gene: TRBD1
J gene: TRBJ1-2
V gene: TRBV28

CDR3 DNA: TGTGCCAGCAGGGCGTGGGGGGGAAACACTGAAGCTTTCTTT
CDR3 protein: CASRAWGGNTEAFF
clone size: many
D gene: .
J gene: TRBJ1-1
V gene: TRBV2

CDR3 DNA: TGTGCCAGCGGGCAACCTCACCTGGGCTCCTACAATGAGCAGTTCTTC
CDR3 protein: CASGQPHLGSYNEQFF
clone size: .
D gene: .
J gene: TRBJ2-1
V gene: TRBV6-2/TRBV6-3

CDR3 DNA: TGCAGCGTGCGTAGGTCTAACTACAATGAGCAGTTCTTC
CDR3 protein: CSVRRSNYNEQFF
clone size: many
D gene: .
J gene: TRBJ2-1
V gene: TRBV20-1

CDR3 DNA: TGTGCCAGCAGTCCACAGGGACTGAACACTGAAGCTTTCTTT
CDR3 protein: CASSPQGLNTEAFF
clone size: many
D gene: .
J gene: TRBJ1-1
V gene: TRBV9

CDR3 DNA: TGTGCCAGCAGTGCCAAACTATATGACAGGGAAAATACGCAGTATTTT
CDR3 protein: CASSAKLYDRENTQYF
clone size: few
D gene: TRBD1
J gene: TRBJ2-3
V gene: TRBV6-2/TRBV6-3

CDR3 DNA: TGTGCCAGCAGTCAAGCGATGAACACCGGGGAGCTGTTTTTT
CDR3 protein: CASSQAMNTGELFF
clone size: many
D gene: .
J gene: TRBJ2-2
V gene: TRBV6-1

CDR3 DNA: TGTGCCAGCAGCCGGGGCGGGGGGGCAGAGACCCAGTACTTC
CDR3 protein: CASSRGGGAETQYF
clone size: many
D gene: TRBD2
J gene: TRBJ2-5
V gene: TRBV3-1

CDR3 DNA: TGTGCCAGCAGCTCCACCGACAGGAGGAACACTGAAGCTTTCTTT
CDR3 protein: CASSSTDRRNTEAFF
clone size: .
D gene: .
J gene: TRBJ1-1
V gene: TRBV13

CDR3 DNA: TGTGCCAGTAGTAGGGACAGGGGGCTGGGGGCCACTGAAGCTTTCTTT
CDR3 protein: CASSRDRGLGATEAFF
clone size: few
D gene: TRBD1
J gene: TRBJ1-1
V gene: TRBV19

CDR3 DNA: TGTGCCTGGAGCAGGGGGATTCGGATCCAGCAGTACTTC
CDR3 protein: CAWSRGIRIQQYF
clone size: many
D gene: TRBD1
J gene: TRBJ2-7
V gene: TRBV30

CDR3 DNA: TGCAGCGTTGAAGATCTGGGGCTAGCGGGGGACCACGGCGAGACCCAGTACTTC
CDR3 protein: CSVEDLGLAGDHGETQYF
clone size: .
D gene: TRBD2
J gene: TRBJ2-5
V gene: TRBV29-1

CDR3 DNA: TGTGCCAGCAGCCCACAGGGTGATAATTCACCCCTCCACTTT
CDR3 protein: CASSPQGDNSPLHF
clone size: many
D gene: .
J gene: TRBJ1-6
V gene: TRBV7-9

CDR3 DNA: TGTGCCAGCAATGACAGGGGTCTGAACACTGAAGCTTTCTTT
CDR3 protein: CASNDRGLNTEAFF
clone size: .
D gene: TRBD1
J gene: TRBJ1-1
V gene: TRBV7-2

CDR3 DNA: TGTGCCAGCTCACATCAGGGGTACAACACTGAAGCTTTCTTT
CDR3 protein: CASSHQGYNTEAFF
clone size: .
D gene: .
J gene: TRBJ1-1
V gene: TRBV18

CDR3 DNA: TGTGCCTGGACTGGGACCCCCGGGGAGCTGTTTTTT
CDR3 protein: CAWTGTPGELFF
clone size: .
D gene: .
J gene: TRBJ2-2
V gene: TRBV30

CDR3 DNA: TGTGCCAGCAGTGAGGGCTATTTGCCTGAGCAGTTCTTC
CDR3 protein: CASSEGYLPEQFF
clone size: many
D gene: .
J gene: TRBJ2-1
V gene: TRBV6-1

CDR3 DNA: TGTGCCAGCAGTGAAAGGGGCAGGGGGAACACTGAAGCTTTCTTT
CDR3 protein: CASSERGRGNTEAFF
clone size: many
D gene: .
J gene: TRBJ1-1
V gene: TRBV6-1

CDR3 DNA: TGTGCCAGCACGTTCTGGACAGGGGGCCAGGGCACTGAAGCTTTCTTT
CDR3 protein: CASTFWTGGQGTEAFF
clone size: many
D gene: TRBD1
J gene: TRBJ1-1
V gene: TRBV11-2

CDR3 DNA: TGTGCCATCAGGGGGACAGGTATCTACGAGCAGTACTTC
CDR3 protein: CAIRGTGIYEQYF
clone size: many
D gene: TRBD1
J gene: TRBJ2-7
V gene: TRBV10-3

CDR3 DNA: TGTGCCAGCAGCTCCCTCGGGACAACGAATCAGCCCCAGCATTTT
CDR3 protein: CASSSLGTTNQPQHF
clone size: many
D gene: .
J gene: TRBJ1-5
V gene: TRBV12-3/TRBV12-4

CDR3 DNA: TGTGCCAGCAGCCAGAGGGACAGGGCCTATGGCTACACCTTC
CDR3 protein: CASSQRDRAYGYTF
clone size: many
D gene: TRBD1
J gene: TRBJ1-2
V gene: TRBV3-1

CDR3 DNA: TGTGCCAGCAGCCCCAGTGGGACTAGCGGGTTAGGCCACCAAGAGACCCAGTACTTC
CDR3 protein: CASSPSGTSGLGHQETQYF
clone size: .
D gene: TRBD2
J gene: TRBJ2-5
V gene: TRBV9

CDR3 DNA: TGTGCCAGCAGCTTCCCAGCGAGACTTGTCTCCTACAATGAGCAGTTCTTC
CDR3 protein: CASSFPARLVSYNEQFF
clone size: .
D gene: .
J gene: TRBJ2-1
V gene: TRBV7-9

CDR3 DNA: TGTGCCAGCAGCTCCTCCGGGTTCGCCGGGGAGCTGTTTTTT
CDR3 protein: CASSSSGFAGELFF
clone size: .
D gene: .
J gene: TRBJ2-2
V gene: TRBV7-2

CDR3 DNA: TGTGCCAGCAGCTTAAGGGGACTAGCAGGGATCCAAGAGACCCAGTACTTC
CDR3 protein: CASSLRGLAGIQETQYF
clone size: many
D gene: TRBD2
J gene: TRBJ2-5
V gene: TRBV7-2

CDR3 DNA: TGTGCCACCAGTGATCCCTCGACTAGCGGAGACATTCAGTACTTC
CDR3 protein: CATSDPSTSGDIQYF
clone size: once
D gene: TRBD2
J gene: TRBJ2-4
V gene: TRBV24-1

CDR3 DNA: TGTGCCAGCAGCCATGAATACGAGCAGTACTTC
CDR3 protein: CASSHEYEQYF
clone size: many
D gene: .
J gene: TRBJ2-7
V gene: TRBV7-8

CDR3 DNA: TGTGCCAGCAGTCAGACTAAGGGAAGTAGGAGCAATCAGCCCCAGCATTTT
CDR3 protein: CASSQTKGSRSNQPQHF
clone size: .
D gene: .
J gene: TRBJ1-5
V gene: TRBV6-1

CDR3 DNA: TGCAGCGTGGGGGACACCGGCACCGGGGAGCTGTTTTTT
CDR3 protein: CSVGDTGTGELFF
clone size: few
D gene: .
J gene: TRBJ2-2
V gene: TRBV29-1

CDR3 DNA: TGTGCCAGTGAGGAAGGGGACTCTGGAAACACCATATATTTT
CDR3 protein: CASEEGDSGNTIYF
clone size: .
D gene: .
J gene: TRBJ1-3
V gene: TRBV18

CDR3 DNA: TGCGCCAGCAGCTTGAACAACCGGGCCTCAAATTCACCCCTCCACTTT
CDR3 protein: CASSLNNRASNSPLHF
clone size: few
D gene: .
J gene: TRBJ1-6
V gene: TRBV5-1

CDR3 DNA: TGTGCCAGCAAGGCTAGCGGGAGTAGGGAGCAGTACTTC
CDR3 protein: CASKASGSREQYF
clone size: .
D gene: TRBD2
J gene: TRBJ2-7
V gene: TRBV6-1

CDR3 DNA: TGTGCCAGCAGTTTAAGGGTAGTTCGTGATGGCTACACCTTC
CDR3 protein: CASSLRVVRDGYTF
clone size: few
D gene: .
J gene: TRBJ1-2
V gene: TRBV12-3/TRBV12-4

CDR3 DNA: TGTGCCAGCTTTAGCCCGGGACTAGCGGAAGAGACCCAGTACTTC
CDR3 protein: CASFSPGLAEETQYF
clone size: few
D gene: TRBD2
J gene: TRBJ2-5
V gene: TRBV6-2/TRBV6-3

CDR3 DNA: TGTGCCAGCAGTGAGCCGAGACAGACTAGCAATCAGCCCCAGCATTTT
CDR3 protein: CASSEPRQTSNQPQHF
clone size: .
D gene: .
J gene: TRBJ1-5
V gene: TRBV6-1

CDR3 DNA: TGTGCCTGGAGTGAAGGGGCGAACTATGGCTACACCTTC
CDR3 protein: CAWSEGANYGYTF
clone size: many
D gene: .
J gene: TRBJ1-2
V gene: TRBV30

CDR3 DNA: TGCGCCAGCAGCCAAGGCCCAGGGTCTGGGGCCAACGTCCTGACTTTC
CDR3 protein: CASSQGPGSGANVLTF
clone size: few
D gene: .
J gene: TRBJ2-6
V gene: TRBV7-8

CDR3 DNA: TGTGCCAGCAGTTTACGAAGACAGAAGCAAGAGACCCAGTACTTC
CDR3 protein: CASSLRRQKQETQYF
clone size: .
D gene: .
J gene: TRBJ2-5
V gene: TRBV6-2/TRBV6-3

CDR3 DNA: TGTGCCAGCGGCCTTCACCGGGCCGCAGATACGCAGTATTTT
CDR3 protein: CASGLHRAADTQYF
clone size: many
D gene: .
J gene: TRBJ2-3
V gene: TRBV13

CDR3 DNA: TGTGCCAGCGGCAGGGATCCGGACAGTAGCACAGATACGCAGTATTTT
CDR3 protein: CASGRDPDSSTDTQYF
clone size: many
D gene: .
J gene: TRBJ2-3
V gene: TRBV7-3

CDR3 DNA: TGTGCCATCAGTACCAAAGGACTAGCGGGAAACTACGAGCAGTACTTC
CDR3 protein: CAISTKGLAGNYEQYF
clone size: few
D gene: TRBD2
J gene: TRBJ2-7
V gene: TRBV10-3

CDR3 DNA: TGTGCCAGCAGTTCTTACAGCCAGGGACGGTACGAGCAGTACTTC
CDR3 protein: CASSSYSQGRYEQYF
clone size: .
D gene: .
J gene: TRBJ2-7
V gene: TRBV6-2/TRBV6-3

CDR3 DNA: TGTGCCAGCAGCTTGGGTCCGGGAACCTACGAGCAGTACTTC
CDR3 protein: CASSLGPGTYEQYF
clone size: many
D gene: .
J gene: TRBJ2-7
V gene: TRBV7-2

CDR3 DNA: TGTGCCAGCAGCTTAACTGCCTCGCATCATGAGCAGTTCTTC
CDR3 protein: CASSLTASHHEQFF
clone size: many
D gene: .
J gene: TRBJ2-1
V gene: TRBV7-2

CDR3 DNA: TGCAGTGCTAGGGAGGCGGGAGGTTTTGATGAGCAGTTCTTC
CDR3 protein: CSAREAGGFDEQFF
clone size: few
D gene: TRBD2
J gene: TRBJ2-1
V gene: TRBV20-1

CDR3 DNA: TGTGCCAGCAGCCCCCGGACTAGCGGACCCTACGAGCAGTACTTC
CDR3 protein: CASSPRTSGPYEQYF
clone size: many
D gene: TRBD2
J gene: TRBJ2-7
V gene: TRBV9

CDR3 DNA: TGCAGCGTTGGGCTAGCGGGAGTGCTCGACGAGACCCAGTACTTC
CDR3 protein: CSVGLAGVLDETQYF
clone size: .
D gene: TRBD2
J gene: TRBJ2-5
V gene: TRBV29-1

CDR3 DNA: TGTGCCAGCCCGCAAGCAGTAAGTTATCAGCCCCAGCATTTT
CDR3 protein: CASPQAVSYQPQHF
clone size: few
D gene: .
J gene: TRBJ1-5
V gene: TRBV19

CDR3 DNA: TGTGCCTGGAGTCCGGACAGACACTCCTACGAGCAGTACTTC
CDR3 protein: CAWSPDRHSYEQYF
clone size: many
D gene: .
J gene: TRBJ2-7
V gene: TRBV30

CDR3 DNA: TGCAGTGCTAGAGTCACCGGGACAGGGCGGAATCAGCCCCAGCATTTT
CDR3 protein: CSARVTGTGRNQPQHF
clone size: few
D gene: TRBD1
J gene: TRBJ1-5
V gene: TRBV20-1

CDR3 DNA: TGCAGTGCTTTCAGGGGTGCAACTAATGAAAAACTGTTTTTT
CDR3 protein: CSAFRGATNEKLFF
clone size: many
D gene: .
J gene: TRBJ1-4
V gene: TRBV20-1

CDR3 DNA: TGCAGTGCTCGGGAGGGATACGAGCAGTACTTC
CDR3 protein: CSAREGYEQYF
clone size: many
D gene: TRBD2
J gene: TRBJ2-7
V gene: TRBV20-1

CDR3 DNA: TGTGCCAGCAGTCCCCCTGGCGCCCCCGAGACCCAGTACTTC
CDR3 protein: CASSPPGAPETQYF
clone size: many
D gene: .
J gene: TRBJ2-5
V gene: TRBV6-1

CDR3 DNA: TGTGCCAGCAGCTCCCAGGGGCCAGGAAATGAGCAGTTCTTC
CDR3 protein: CASSSQGPGNEQFF
clone size: many
D gene: .
J gene: TRBJ2-1
V gene: TRBV7-3

CDR3 DNA: TGCAGTGCTAATAGGGGAGGCACCGGGGAGCTGTTTTTT
CDR3 protein: CSANRGGTGELFF
clone size: few
D gene: .
J gene: TRBJ2-2
V gene: TRBV20-1

CDR3 DNA: TGTGCCAGCTCCCCAGGCGGGGACAGAGCCTACGAGCAGTACTTC
CDR3 protein: CASSPGGDRAYEQYF
clone size: .
D gene: .
J gene: TRBJ2-7
V gene: TRBV18

CDR3 DNA: TGTGCCAGCAGTCAGTGGCGGGAGTCATACGAGCAGTACTTC
CDR3 protein: CASSQWRESYEQYF
clone size: few
D gene: TRBD2
J gene: TRBJ2-7
V gene: TRBV6-2/TRBV6-3